This TCR beta chain comes out of a study of blood T cell repertoires in COVID-19. The CDR3 contains 13 residues. Deletions cut 10 bases from V and 4 bases from J, with 16 bases between. Germline lookup yields CDR1 PRHDT and CDR2 FYEKMQ (reference sequence). Sequencing used immunoSEQ multiplex PCR; TCRdb keeps in-frame clones, though not all of them. The table includes approximately 150,000 clones, over 75% detected once. The source material was peripheral blood. This TCR derives from a woman in her fifties or sixties with acute or convalescent COVID-19. The V call is TRBV13, the J call TRBJ1-1; maybe TRBD1 (5 bases). CDR3 coding DNA: TGTGCCACCTTTGGGGGGGAGATCACTGAAGCTTTCTTT. Encoded protein: CATFGGEITEAFF.